This T cell receptor beta chain was obtained from a study of cytomegalovirus exposure and HLA in healthy donors. CDR1 and CDR2 from the germline V gene are SGHTA and FQGNSA. V trimming: 4 bases; J trimming: 10 bases; junction bases outside the gene matches: 8. This CDR3 has 16 amino acids. Study outcomes and limitations: It emerged from a later analysis that several of the most significant clusters appeared to be linked to common viral pathogens. Productive rates of about 87% or about 30% were seen for most TCR beta V segments in an earlier analysis.

It was with 60 Vbeta and 13 Jbeta primers that the PCR ran. Sequencing used immunoSEQ multiplex PCR; TCRdb keeps in-frame clones, though not all of them. The sample lists over 110,000 clones, 82% occurring once. Concerning this clone: Its cognate antigen is unknown.

The receptor was derived from a male donor in good health and CMV-seronegative. Sequencing used PBMCs. The chain combines TRBV7-2 with TRBJ2-1, with TRBD2 identical over 15 bases. CDR3 in DNA: TGTGCCAGCAGCTACTGGACTAGCGGGAGGGCCGAGGAGCAGTTCTTC. Protein sequence: CASSYWTSGRAEEQFF.